This entry concerns a single T cell receptor (beta chain). Its antigen is undetermined. The sample belongs to a study of shared clonotypes between healthy human individuals. General study points: Memory subsets had estimated richness that was generally smaller than that of naive subsets.

Repertoires were generated with immunoSEQ multiplex PCR, while TCRdb's copy carries only in-frame clones and drops some. The table includes around 1 million clones, 76% detected once. This CDR3 region has 17 residues. The V and J ends lost 5 bases and 0 bases respectively, with 20 bases between them. CDR1 and CDR2 (germline): SGHDN, FVKESK. The chain employs TRBV14 and TRBJ2-7, with unresolved D. The TCR comes from a man aged 18 to 30 in good health. Sample: memory CD4+ T cells sorted from blood. Subset described: CD45RA-negative fraction. CDR3 loop: CASSGRRAPQTSYEQYF. CDR3 coding DNA: TGTGCCAGCAGCGGCCGAAGGGCCCCACAGACCTCCTACGAGCAGTACTTC. The full variable domain, with the rest looked up from reference TRBV14 and TRBJ2-7, is EAGVTQFPSHSVIEKGQTVTLRCDPISGHDNLYWYRRVMGKEIKFLLHFVKESKQDESGMPNNRFLAERTGGTYSTLKVQPAELEDSGVYFCASSGRRAPQTSYEQYFGPGTRLTVT.